This TCR beta chain was sequenced during a study of PD-L1 blockade in urothelial cancer. The wider study: Analyzed time points were 3 weeks (second dose) and 6 weeks after therapy began.

Noted time point: pretreatment peripheral blood. Between 1 and 8 samples, pretreatment and on-treatment, were given by each patient. This table comes from immunoSEQ multiplex PCR, and its TCRdb copy is limited to in-frame clones, with some not included. The sample consists of about 39,000 clones, approximately 91% of them appearing once. Details on this clone: Its specificity is unknown.

Study conclusions and caveats: Tumor-associated blood clones were expanded more by durable-benefit patients at 3 weeks. A below-median TCR clonality in blood before treatment predicted better survival.

CDR3 length: 15 residues. V was pared by 5 bases and J by 2 bases, with 14 bases between. The germline gives CDR1 MNHEY, CDR2 SMNVEV (reference sequence). The sample was PBMCs, taken around atezolizumab (anti-PD-L1) treatment. J is TRBJ2-3 and V is TRBV27, with D uncertain. The TCR was taken from a woman between 55 and 75 years old with urothelial cancer. CDR3 sequence reads: CASSPDIGITDTQYF. As DNA, the CDR3 is TGTGCCAGCAGTCCCGACATCGGTATCACAGATACGCAGTATTTT.